These 8 T cell receptor beta chains were sequenced from one sample in a study of blood T cell repertoires in COVID-19. TCRdb's table, derived via immunoSEQ multiplex PCR, lists solely in-frame clones and lacks some. The sample consists of 150,000 to 200,000 clones, 80% to 95% of them appearing once. Sequencing was carried out using peripheral blood. These receptors came from a man aged 50 to 59 with acute or convalescent COVID-19.

CDR3 loop: CATSDSTRTSGGTDTQYF. CDR3 nucleotides: TGTGCCACCAGTGATTCAACTAGGACTAGCGGGGGCACAGATACGCAGTATTTT. The chain combines TRBV24-1 with TRBJ2-3, with TRBD2 identical over 12 bases. Per germline, CDR1 KGHDR and CDR2 SFDVKD. J was trimmed by 1 base and V by 2 bases; bases with no gene match: 6. The CDR3 runs 18 residues.

This clone appeared once. One end of the junction is discordant with germline, which a read error may explain. The chain is built from TRBV3-1 (or the pseudogene TRBV3-2) and TRBJ1-1; unclear D gene. Germline CDR1 and CDR2: LGHDT and YNNKEL (reference sequence). The CDR3 is 13 residues long. The CDR3 loop reads CASSPSENSEAFF. DNA of the CDR3: TGTGCCAGCAGCCCCTCTGAGAACAGTGAAGCTTTCTTT.

The table lists this clone with a count of one. The gene calls are TRBV4-3 and TRBJ2-3; a possible D gene is TRBD2 (6 bases). This CDR3 is built from 18 residues. CDR1 is LGHNA and CDR2 is YSLEER in the germline V gene. V lost 0 bases and J 2 bases, leaving 18 bases between the germline ends. CDR3 amino acids: CASSQDRQTSLFTDTQYF. The CDR3 coding sequence is TGCGCCAGCAGCCAAGATCGTCAGACTAGTTTGTTCACAGATACGCAGTATTTT.

The CDR3 DNA reads as TGTGCCAGCAGTACCAGACAGGGTGGGGGATCACCCCTCCACTTT. Its protein product is CASSTRQGGGSPLHF. The chain combines TRBV28 with TRBJ1-6; 7 bases align to TRBD1. The CDR3 is made up of 15 amino acids. Germline lookup yields CDR1 MDHEN and CDR2 SYDVKM. J was trimmed by 10 bases and V by 5 bases; bases with no gene match: 11.

V is TRBV7-9 and J is TRBJ1-4; no reliable D call. The CDR3 has 14 amino acids. Germline-derived CDR1 and CDR2 are SEHNR and FQNEAQ (reference sequence). The germline V and J ends were trimmed by 3 bases and 2 bases, with 7 bases remaining between them. Here the CDR3 reads CASSFSLTNEKLFF. CDR3 sequence (DNA): TGTGCCAGCAGCTTTAGTCTCACTAATGAAAAACTGTTTTTT.

V usage is TRBV29-1 and J usage is TRBJ1-1; 7 nucleotides line up with TRBD1. With V trimmed by 4 bases and J by 4 bases, 9 bases remained unmatched. CDR3 size: 14 residues. Germline assignment: CDR1 SQVTM and CDR2 ANQGSEA. The CDR3 is CSVALQGIGTEAFF. CDR3 sequence (DNA): TGCAGCGTTGCCCTACAGGGGATCGGCACTGAAGCTTTCTTT.

V is TRBV24-1 and J is TRBJ2-2, with D unresolved. The CDR3 length is 17 residues. Germline V gives CDR1 KGHDR, CDR2 SFDVKD. The V end lost 4 bases, the J end lost 0 bases, and 14 bases lay between the germline ends. CDR3 nucleotides: TGTGCCACCAGTGACCTGAGTAGTCCCACGAACACCGGGGAGCTGTTTTTT. As protein: CATSDLSSPTNTGELFF.

The chain has TRBV11-3 and TRBJ2-3; 7 positions agree with TRBD2. Germline trimming cut 1 base from V and 6 bases from J; bases unmatched to any gene: 4. The CDR3 contains 14 residues. Germline values: CDR1 SGHNT, CDR2 YENEEA. This CDR3 reads CASSLGTSRDTQYF. In DNA, the CDR3 is TGTGCCAGCAGCTTAGGGACTAGTAGGGATACGCAGTATTTT.